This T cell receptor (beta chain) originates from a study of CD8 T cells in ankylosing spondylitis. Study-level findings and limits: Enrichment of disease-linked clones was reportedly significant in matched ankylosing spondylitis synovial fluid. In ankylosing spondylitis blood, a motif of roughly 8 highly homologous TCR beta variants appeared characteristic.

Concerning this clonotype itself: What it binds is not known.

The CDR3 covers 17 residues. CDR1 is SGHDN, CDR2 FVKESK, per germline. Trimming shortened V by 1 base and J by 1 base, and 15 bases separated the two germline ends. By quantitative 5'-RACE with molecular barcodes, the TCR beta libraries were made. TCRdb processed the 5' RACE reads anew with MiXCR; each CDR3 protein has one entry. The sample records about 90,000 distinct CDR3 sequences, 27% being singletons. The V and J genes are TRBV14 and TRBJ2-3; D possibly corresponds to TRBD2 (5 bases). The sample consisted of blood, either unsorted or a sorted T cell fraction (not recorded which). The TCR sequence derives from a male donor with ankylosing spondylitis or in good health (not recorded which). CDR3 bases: TGTGCCAGCAGCCAAGTGTTAGTCGCGGGTGGCACAGATACGCAGTATTTT. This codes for CASSQVLVAGGTDTQYF.